This is a list of T cell receptor beta chains from one sample in a study of CD8 T cells in Susac syndrome. TCRdb re-called the immunoSEQ multiplex PCR reads with MiXCR, one entry per CDR3 protein. The sample comprises roughly 170,000 distinct CDR3 sequences, about 94% of which are singletons, and about 0.088% rests with the top ten. Sequenced input: CD4+ T cells from PBMCs. The receptors come from a human donor with multiple sclerosis. Both conserved end residues are part of each CDR3. The D gene is left open where the match is weak. Size is omitted from some rows. Given values are once, few, many or a class for expanded clones.

v_gene: TRBV3-1; d_gene: -; j_gene: TRBJ2-1; abundance: -; CDR3nt: TGTGCCAGCAGCCAAGGGGGCCAGCAGTTCTTC; CDR3aa: CASSQGGQQFF
v_gene: TRBV20-1; d_gene: TRBD2; j_gene: TRBJ2-5; abundance: -; CDR3nt: TGCAGTGCTAGGAGTCTAGCGGGAGGCCCGACCCAGTACTTC; CDR3aa: CSARSLAGGPTQYF
v_gene: TRBV2; d_gene: -; j_gene: TRBJ1-5; abundance: -; CDR3nt: TGTGCCAATCAGCCCCAGCATTTT; CDR3aa: CANQPQHF
v_gene: TRBV29-1; d_gene: -; j_gene: TRBJ2-5; abundance: -; CDR3nt: TGCAGCGGAACTAGAGGAAGAGACCAGTACTTC; CDR3aa: CSGTRGRDQYF
v_gene: TRBV7-9; d_gene: -; j_gene: TRBJ1-2; abundance: -; CDR3nt: TGTGCCAGCAGCTCGAACACAGGGAGTGGCTACACCTTC; CDR3aa: CASSSNTGSGYTF
v_gene: TRBV5-6; d_gene: -; j_gene: TRBJ2-7; abundance: -; CDR3nt: TGTGCCAGCAGCTTGGCTAACTACGAGCAGTACTTC; CDR3aa: CASSLANYEQYF
v_gene: TRBV5-6; d_gene: -; j_gene: TRBJ2-1; abundance: once; CDR3nt: TGTGCCAGCAGCTTGGGTGCCGGGACCCGCAGGTTCTTC; CDR3aa: CASSLGAGTRRFF
v_gene: TRBV9; d_gene: TRBD2; j_gene: TRBJ2-7; abundance: few; CDR3nt: TGTGCCAGCAGCGTGGGACTAGCGGGGGATGAAAGGATCTACGAGCAGTACTTC; CDR3aa: CASSVGLAGDERIYEQYF
v_gene: TRBV12-3/TRBV12-4; d_gene: TRBD1; j_gene: TRBJ1-6; abundance: -; CDR3nt: TGTGCCAGCAGGCAGACAGGGGTTAATTCACCCCTCCACTTT; CDR3aa: CASRQTGVNSPLHF
v_gene: TRBV30; d_gene: TRBD2; j_gene: TRBJ2-1; abundance: -; CDR3nt: TGTGCCTGGAGTGGAATTGATACGGGGGGGCCGAATGAGCAGTTCTTC; CDR3aa: CAWSGIDTGGPNEQFF
v_gene: TRBV24-1; d_gene: -; j_gene: TRBJ2-2; abundance: -; CDR3nt: TGTGCCACCAGTGACGAGATTGATACCGGGGAGCTGTTTTTT; CDR3aa: CATSDEIDTGELFF
v_gene: TRBV24-1; d_gene: -; j_gene: TRBJ2-1; abundance: -; CDR3nt: TGTGCCACCTCTGGTAACAGGATTACCGATGAGCAGTTCTTC; CDR3aa: CATSGNRITDEQFF
v_gene: TRBV12-3/TRBV12-4; d_gene: -; j_gene: TRBJ2-3; abundance: -; CDR3nt: TGTGCCAGCAGTGTACTACAGGGAAGCACAGATACGCAGTATTTT; CDR3aa: CASSVLQGSTDTQYF
v_gene: TRBV19; d_gene: -; j_gene: TRBJ1-1; abundance: -; CDR3nt: TGTGCCAGTACCGGGGACAAGAACACTGAAGCTTTCTTT; CDR3aa: CASTGDKNTEAFF